Following are 5 T cell receptor beta chains from one sample sequenced in a study of PD-1 blockade in mismatch repair-deficient tumors. The data were produced by immunoSEQ multiplex PCR, yet TCRdb's version contains in-frame clones alone and is incomplete. Seen here are around 48,000 clones, around 82% observed once, and the top ten hold about 3%. This specimen was peripheral blood, taken 4 weeks after starting pembrolizumab. The receptor source for this set is an adult with mismatch repair-deficient cancer.

The chain links TRBV30 to TRBJ2-3; unclear D gene. Germline values: CDR1 GTSNPN, CDR2 SVGIG (reference sequence). Trimming took 2 bases from V and 7 from J, leaving 13 bases between them. The CDR3 covers 13 residues. The CDR3 protein is CAWSPLDTNTQYF. CDR3 bases: TGTGCCTGGAGTCCCCTGGATACAAATACGCAGTATTTT.

V usage is TRBV2 and J usage is TRBJ2-7; D is uncertain. CDR1 SNHLY and CDR2 FYNNEI come from the germline V gene. This CDR3 is 14 amino acids long. Trimming pared 4 bases from V and 5 bases from J, leaving 15 bases between. The CDR3 protein is CASSGPAAVHEQYF. DNA of the CDR3: TGTGCCAGCAGTGGCCCCGCCGCGGTCCACGAGCAGTACTTC. Based on the CDR3 plus reference TRBV2 and TRBJ2-7, the full variable domain is EPEVTQTPSHQVTQMGQEVILRCVPISNHLYFYWYRQILGQKVEFLVSFYNNEISEKSEIFDDQFSVERPDGSNFTLKIRSTKLEDSAMYFCASSGPAAVHEQYFGPGTRLTVT.

This rearrangement joins TRBV10-1 to TRBJ2-4; D gene unclear. The germline V and J ends were trimmed by 0 bases and 2 bases, with 8 bases remaining between them. Germline V gene sequence: CDR1 WNHNN, CDR2 SYGVQD (reference sequence). The CDR3 sequence is 15 residues long. The CDR3 coding sequence is TGCGCCAGCAGTGAGTCCGTGGGGACCAAAAACATTCAGTACTTC. Translated: CASSESVGTKNIQYF.

This chain links TRBV2 with TRBJ1-3; D unclear. The germline V gene encodes CDR1 SNHLY and CDR2 FYNNEI. V was trimmed by 4 bases and J by 0 bases, leaving 10 bases between them. The CDR3 runs to 15 residues. The CDR3 DNA follows: TGTGCCAGCAGTGTAATACATCTCTCTGGAAACACCATATATTTT. Translating gives CASSVIHLSGNTIYF. Variable domain in full (rest from reference TRBV2 and TRBJ1-3): EPEVTQTPSHQVTQMGQEVILRCVPISNHLYFYWYRQILGQKVEFLVSFYNNEISEKSEIFDDQFSVERPDGSNFTLKIRSTKLEDSAMYFCASSVIHLSGNTIYFGEGSWLTVV.

The chain recombines TRBV27 with TRBJ2-1; D is undetermined. V was pared by 5 bases and J by 6 bases, with 11 bases between. This CDR3 comprises 13 residues. Germline V gene data show CDR1 as MNHEY and CDR2 as SMNVEV (reference sequence). The CDR3 is CASSRLGLNEQFF. CDR3 nucleotides: TGTGCCAGCAGTCGACTGGGTCTCAATGAGCAGTTCTTC.